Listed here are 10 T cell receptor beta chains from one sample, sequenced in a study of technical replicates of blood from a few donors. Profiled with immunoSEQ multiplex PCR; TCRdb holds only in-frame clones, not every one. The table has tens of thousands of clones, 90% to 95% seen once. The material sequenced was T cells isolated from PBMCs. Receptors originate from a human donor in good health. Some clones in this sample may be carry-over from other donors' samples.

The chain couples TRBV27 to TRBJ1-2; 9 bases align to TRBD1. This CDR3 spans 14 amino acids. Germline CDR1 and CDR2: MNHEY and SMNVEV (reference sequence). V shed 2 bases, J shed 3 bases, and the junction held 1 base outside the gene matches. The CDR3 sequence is CASSLRTGDYGYTF. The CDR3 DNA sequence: TGTGCCAGCAGTTTAAGGACAGGGGACTATGGCTACACCTTC.

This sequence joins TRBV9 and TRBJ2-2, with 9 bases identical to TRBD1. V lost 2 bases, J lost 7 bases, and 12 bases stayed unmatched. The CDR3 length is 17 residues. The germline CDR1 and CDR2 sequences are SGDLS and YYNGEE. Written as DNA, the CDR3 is TGTGCCAGCAGCGTCAAGCGCACAGGGGGCGCGAACGGGGAGCTGTTTTTT. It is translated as CASSVKRTGGANGELFF.

CDR3 sequence reads: CASSLTPGQGDDNEQFF. For the CDR3, the DNA is TGTGCCAGCAGCTTAACCCCGGGACAGGGGGATGACAATGAGCAGTTCTTC. The rearrangement links TRBV7-7 to TRBJ2-1, with 11 positions matching TRBD1. CDR1 is SSHAT, CDR2 FNYEAQ, per germline (reference sequence). J lost 5 bases, V lost 2 bases, and 8 bases had no gene match. The CDR3 totals 17 residues.

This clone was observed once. CDR3 loop: CASSQEGVPHTIYF. In DNA, the CDR3 is TGTGCCAGCAGCCAAGAGGGCGTACCACACACCATATATTTT. This sequence joins TRBV4-2 and TRBJ1-3; D call uncertain. The CDR3 is made up of 14 amino acids. The germline V gene has CDR1 LGHNA and CDR2 YNFKEQ. V was clipped by 0 bases and J by 8 bases, with 11 bases between them.

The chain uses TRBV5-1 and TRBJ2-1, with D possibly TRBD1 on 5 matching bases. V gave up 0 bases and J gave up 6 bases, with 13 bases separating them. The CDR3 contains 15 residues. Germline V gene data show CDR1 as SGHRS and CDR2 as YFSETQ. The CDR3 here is CASSLGQGSLNEQFF. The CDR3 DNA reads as TGCGCCAGCAGCTTGGGGCAGGGCTCCCTCAATGAGCAGTTCTTC.

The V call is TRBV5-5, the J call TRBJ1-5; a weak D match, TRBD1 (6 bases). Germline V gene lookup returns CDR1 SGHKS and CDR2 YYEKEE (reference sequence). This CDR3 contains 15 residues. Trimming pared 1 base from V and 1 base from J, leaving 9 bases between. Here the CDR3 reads CASSLRGASNQPQHF. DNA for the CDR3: TGTGCCAGCAGCTTGCGGGGGGCGAGCAATCAGCCCCAGCATTTT.

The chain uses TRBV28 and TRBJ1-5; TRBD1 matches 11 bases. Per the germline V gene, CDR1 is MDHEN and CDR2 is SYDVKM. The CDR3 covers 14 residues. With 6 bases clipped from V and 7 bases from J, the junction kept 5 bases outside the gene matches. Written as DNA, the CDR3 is TGTGCCAGCAGGATGGGACAGGGGGTACAGCCCCAGCATTTT. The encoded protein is CASRMGQGVQPQHF.

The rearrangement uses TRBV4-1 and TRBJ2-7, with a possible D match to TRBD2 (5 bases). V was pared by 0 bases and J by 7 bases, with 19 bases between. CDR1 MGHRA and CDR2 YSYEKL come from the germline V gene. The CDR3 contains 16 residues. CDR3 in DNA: TGCGCCAGCAGCCAAGAAGATGGATACGATGGCGGGGAGCAGTACTTC. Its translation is CASSQEDGYDGGEQYF.

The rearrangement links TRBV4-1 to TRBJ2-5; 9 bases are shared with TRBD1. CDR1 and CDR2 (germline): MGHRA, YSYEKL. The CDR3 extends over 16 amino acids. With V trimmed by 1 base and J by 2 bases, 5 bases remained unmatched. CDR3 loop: CASSQVSGTGQETQYF. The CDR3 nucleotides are TGCGCCAGCAGCCAAGTTTCCGGGACAGGGCAAGAGACCCAGTACTTC.

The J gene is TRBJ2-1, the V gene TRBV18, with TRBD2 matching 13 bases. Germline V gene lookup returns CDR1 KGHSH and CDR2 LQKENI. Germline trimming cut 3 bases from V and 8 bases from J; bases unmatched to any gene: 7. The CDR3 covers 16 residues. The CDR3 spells CASSPILAGGTYEQFF. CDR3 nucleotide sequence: TGTGCCAGCTCACCCATACTAGCGGGAGGGACTTATGAGCAGTTCTTC.